The 8 T cell receptor beta chains reported below all come from one sample, sequenced in a study of T cells in Graves' hyperthyroidism and ophthalmopathy. The source material, RNA transcripts, was used to amplify TCR beta CDR3 regions. In the first-round RT-PCR of the TCR CDR3, the HTBI primer set was used. TCRdb itself ran the multiplex PCR reads through MiXCR, one entry per CDR3 protein. Among a few hundred thousand distinct CDR3 sequences listed, around 20% were seen once. The specimen sequenced was blood. All receptors derive from a woman between 50 and 59 years old with Graves' hyperthyroidism.

The chain links TRBV19 to TRBJ2-1, with no clear D. V gave up 0 bases and J gave up 10 bases, with 13 bases separating them. Germline V gives CDR1 LNHDA, CDR2 SQIVND (reference sequence). CDR3 size: 14 residues. The chain's CDR3 is CASSIELPAGEQFF. The CDR3 bases are TGTGCCAGTAGTATAGAACTACCCGCCGGAGAGCAGTTCTTC.

The J gene is TRBJ2-1, the V gene TRBV2; weak D call: TRBD1 (5 bases). The CDR3 runs to 15 residues. Germline V gives CDR1 SNHLY, CDR2 FYNNEI. V was shortened by 3 bases and J by 0 bases, with 9 bases between the two germline ends. The CDR3 nucleotides read TGTGCCAGCAGTGAGGGGCAGGGCTCCTACAATGAGCAGTTCTTC. Residues: CASSEGQGSYNEQFF.

The genes are TRBV19 and TRBJ2-5, with unresolved D. V gave up 2 bases and J gave up 5 bases, with 36 bases separating them. The CDR3 sequence is 22 residues long. Germline CDR1 and CDR2: LNHDA and SQIVND (reference sequence). The CDR3 DNA reads TGTGCCAGTAGTATATCTCTTTGGACCGCGCGGACGGGTCCTCAAAAAGGGGAGACCCAGTACTTC. It translates to CASSISLWTARTGPQKGETQYF.

This clonotype was recorded a few times. One base away lies a much larger clone, so this may be a sequencing read error. The chain is built from TRBV27 and TRBJ2-1, with a tentative D call TRBD2 (5 bases). V was clipped by 8 bases and J by 5 bases, with 22 bases between them. The CDR3 covers 16 residues. Germline V gene data show CDR1 as MNHEY and CDR2 as SMNVEV (reference sequence). For the CDR3, the DNA is TGTGCCAGCGGTTCCCAACGACTATCTTGGGACAATGAGCAGTTCTTC. Encoded protein: CASGSQRLSWDNEQFF.

The chain combines TRBV4-2 with TRBJ2-2; the match to TRBD2 covers 10 bases. Germline V lookup: CDR1 LGHNA, CDR2 YNFKEQ. The trim removed 1 base at V and 7 bases at J, leaving 6 bases unmatched. There are 16 residues in the CDR3. The CDR3 is CASSQGAGGPGGELFF. The CDR3 DNA reads as TGTGCCAGCAGCCAAGGAGCGGGAGGGCCGGGCGGGGAGCTGTTTTTT.

Worth noting for this clonotype: A much larger clonotype is one base distant, so this may be a read error. The chain employs TRBV12-3 or TRBV12-4 and TRBJ1-3; TRBD1 agrees at 8 bases. CDR3 length equals 16 residues. The trim removed 6 bases at V and 2 bases at J, leaving 9 bases unmatched. The CDR3 nucleotides are TGTGCCAGCAGCTTACAGGGGGGGGTTGCTGGAAACACCATATATTTT. This translates into CASSLQGGVAGNTIYF.

This clonotype has a handful of counts. The J gene is TRBJ1-2, the V gene TRBV11-2, with D unclear. The length of the CDR3 is 14 residues. The germline CDR1 and CDR2 sequences are SGHAT and FQNNGV. Trimming left V 1 base short and J 4 bases short, with 10 bases between. CDR3 sequence (DNA): TGTGCCAGCAGCTTAGGACAAGCTACCTATGGCTACACCTTC. Encoded protein: CASSLGQATYGYTF.

This clonotype was seen at least ten times. V is TRBV7-9 and J is TRBJ2-1; unclear D gene. This CDR3 spans 12 amino acids. The germline V gene has CDR1 SEHNR and CDR2 FQNEAQ (reference sequence). V was pared by 2 bases and J by 5 bases, with 4 bases between. Written as DNA, the CDR3 is TGTGCCAGCAGCTTAACCGACAATGAGCAGTTCTTC. This codes for CASSLTDNEQFF.